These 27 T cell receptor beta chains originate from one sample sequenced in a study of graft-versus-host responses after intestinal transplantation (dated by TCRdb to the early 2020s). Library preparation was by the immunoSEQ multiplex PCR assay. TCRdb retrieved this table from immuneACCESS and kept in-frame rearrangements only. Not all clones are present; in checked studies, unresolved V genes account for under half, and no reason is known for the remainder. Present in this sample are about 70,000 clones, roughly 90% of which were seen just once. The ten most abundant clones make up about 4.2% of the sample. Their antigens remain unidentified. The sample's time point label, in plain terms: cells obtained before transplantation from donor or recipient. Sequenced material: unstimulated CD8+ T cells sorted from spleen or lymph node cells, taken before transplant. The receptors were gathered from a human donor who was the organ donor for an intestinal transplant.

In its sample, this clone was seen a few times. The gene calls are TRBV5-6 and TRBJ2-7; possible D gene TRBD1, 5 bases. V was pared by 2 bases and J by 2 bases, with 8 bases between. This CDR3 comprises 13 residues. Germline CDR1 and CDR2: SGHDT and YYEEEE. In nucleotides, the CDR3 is TGTGCCAGCAGCTTATTAGGGGCCTACGAGCAGTACGTC. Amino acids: CASSLLGAYEQYV.

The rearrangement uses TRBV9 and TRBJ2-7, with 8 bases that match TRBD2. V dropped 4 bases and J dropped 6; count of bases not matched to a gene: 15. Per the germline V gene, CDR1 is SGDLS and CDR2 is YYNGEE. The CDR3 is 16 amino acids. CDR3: CASSPQGSGGRSEQYV. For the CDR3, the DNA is TGTGCCAGCAGCCCTCAGGGAAGCGGGGGACGAAGCGAGCAGTACGTC.

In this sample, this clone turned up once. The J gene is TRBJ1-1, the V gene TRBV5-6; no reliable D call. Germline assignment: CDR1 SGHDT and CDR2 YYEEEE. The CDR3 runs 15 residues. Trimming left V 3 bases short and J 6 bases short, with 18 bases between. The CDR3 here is CASSSSPALGAEAFF. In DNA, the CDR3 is TGTGCCAGCAGCTCCTCGCCCGCTTTGGGCGCTGAAGCTTTCTTT. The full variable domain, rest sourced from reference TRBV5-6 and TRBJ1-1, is DAGVTQSPTHLIKTRGQQVTLRCSPKSGHDTVSWYQQALGQGPQFIFQYYEEEERQRGNFPDRFSGHQFPNYSSELNVNALLLGDSALYLCASSSSPALGAEAFFGQGTRLTVV.

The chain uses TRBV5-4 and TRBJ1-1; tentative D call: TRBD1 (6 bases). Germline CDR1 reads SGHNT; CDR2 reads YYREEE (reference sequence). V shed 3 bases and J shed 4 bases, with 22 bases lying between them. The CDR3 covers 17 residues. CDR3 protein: CASSSTVGRGVGTEAFF. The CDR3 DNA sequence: TGTGCCAGCAGCTCAACGGTCGGCAGGGGAGTTGGCACTGAAGCTTTCTTT.

CDR3 protein: CASSQVVYGQGIYGYTF. CDR3 bases: TGTGCCAGCAGCCAAGTAGTCTACGGACAGGGGATTTATGGCTACACCTTC. The chain joins TRBV4-2 to TRBJ1-2, with 9 positions matching TRBD1. Trimming at V came to 1 base and at J to 5 bases, leaving 11 bases not matched to a gene. The CDR3 runs to 17 residues. The germline gives CDR1 LGHNA, CDR2 YNFKEQ.

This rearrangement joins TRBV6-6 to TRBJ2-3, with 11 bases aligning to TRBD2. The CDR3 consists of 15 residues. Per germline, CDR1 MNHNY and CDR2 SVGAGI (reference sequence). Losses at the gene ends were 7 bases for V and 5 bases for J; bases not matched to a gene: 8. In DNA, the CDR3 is TGTGCCAGCACCGCACTAGCGGGGGAGGGAGATACGCAGTATTTT. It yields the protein CASTALAGEGDTQYF.

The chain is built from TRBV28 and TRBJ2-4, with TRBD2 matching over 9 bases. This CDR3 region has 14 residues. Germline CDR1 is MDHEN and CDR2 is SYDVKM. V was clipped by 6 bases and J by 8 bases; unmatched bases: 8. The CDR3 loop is CASSPRGGRDIQYF. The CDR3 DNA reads TGTGCCAGCAGCCCGCGGGGGGGCCGGGACATTCAGTACTTC.

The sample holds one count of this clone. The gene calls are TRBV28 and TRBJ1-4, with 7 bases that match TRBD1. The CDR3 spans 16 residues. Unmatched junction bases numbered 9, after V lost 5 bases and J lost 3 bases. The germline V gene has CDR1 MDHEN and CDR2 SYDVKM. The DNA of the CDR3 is TGTGCCAGCAGTCCGGTCGACAGGGCTCCTAATGAAAAACTGTTTTTT. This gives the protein CASSPVDRAPNEKLFF.

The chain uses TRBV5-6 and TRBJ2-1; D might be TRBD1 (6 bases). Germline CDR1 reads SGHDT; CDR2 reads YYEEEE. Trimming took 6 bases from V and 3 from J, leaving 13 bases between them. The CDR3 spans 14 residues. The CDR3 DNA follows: TGTGCCAGCACCAAAGCAGGGGACTACAATGAGCAGTTCTTC. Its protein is CASTKAGDYNEQFF.

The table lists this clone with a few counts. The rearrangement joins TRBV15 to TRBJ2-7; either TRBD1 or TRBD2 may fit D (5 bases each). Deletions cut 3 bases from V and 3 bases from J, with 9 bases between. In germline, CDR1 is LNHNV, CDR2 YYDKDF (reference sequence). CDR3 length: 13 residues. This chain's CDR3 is CATSRGTDYEQYV. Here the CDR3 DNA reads TGTGCCACCAGCAGGGGGACGGACTACGAGCAGTACGTC.

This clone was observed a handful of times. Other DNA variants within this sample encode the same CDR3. CDR3 residues: CASSQGTSGYNEQFF. The CDR3 DNA reads as TGCGCCAGCAGCCAAGGCACTAGCGGATACAATGAGCAGTTCTTC. The chain carries TRBV4-1 and TRBJ2-1; the match to TRBD2 covers 8 bases. With V trimmed by 1 base and J by 4 bases, 3 bases remained unmatched. Germline-derived CDR1 and CDR2 are MGHRA and YSYEKL. The CDR3 runs to 15 residues.

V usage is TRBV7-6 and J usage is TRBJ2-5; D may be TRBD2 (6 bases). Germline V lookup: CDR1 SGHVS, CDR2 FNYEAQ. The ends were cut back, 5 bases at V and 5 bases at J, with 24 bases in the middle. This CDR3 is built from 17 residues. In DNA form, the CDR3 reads TGTGCCAGCAGCCCAAGGGTGGGTCGCGGGGATGGGGAGACCCAGTACTTC. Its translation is CASSPRVGRGDGETQYF. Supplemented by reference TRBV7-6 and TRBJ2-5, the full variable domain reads GAGVSQSPRYKVTKRGQDVALRCDPISGHVSLYWYRQALGQGPEFLTYFNYEAQQDKSGLPNDRFSAERPEGSISTLTIQRTEQRDSAMYRCASSPRVGRGDGETQYFGPGTRLLVL.

The CDR3 coding sequence is TGCGCCAGCAGGGGGACAGCATACTATGGCTACACCTTC. Translated, it gives CASRGTAYYGYTF. This chain connects TRBV4-1 to TRBJ1-2; 7 bases map to TRBD1. This CDR3 comprises 13 residues. Trimming took 6 bases from V and 3 from J; bases not matched to a gene: 4. Germline V gene sequence: CDR1 MGHRA, CDR2 YSYEKL.

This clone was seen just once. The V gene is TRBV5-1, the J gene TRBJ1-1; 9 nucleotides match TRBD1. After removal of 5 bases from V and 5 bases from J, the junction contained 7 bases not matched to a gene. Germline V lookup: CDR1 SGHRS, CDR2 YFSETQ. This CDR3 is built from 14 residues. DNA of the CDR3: TGCGCCAGCAGTTCCGGGACAGGGCGGACTGAAGCTTTCTTT. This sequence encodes CASSSGTGRTEAFF.

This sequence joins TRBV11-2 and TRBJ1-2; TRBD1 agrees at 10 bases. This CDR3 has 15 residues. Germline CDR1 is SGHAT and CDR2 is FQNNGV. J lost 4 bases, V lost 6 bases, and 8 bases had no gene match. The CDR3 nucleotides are TGTGCCAGCAGGGAGGGGACAGGGGTAATCTATGGCTACACCTTC. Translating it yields CASREGTGVIYGYTF.

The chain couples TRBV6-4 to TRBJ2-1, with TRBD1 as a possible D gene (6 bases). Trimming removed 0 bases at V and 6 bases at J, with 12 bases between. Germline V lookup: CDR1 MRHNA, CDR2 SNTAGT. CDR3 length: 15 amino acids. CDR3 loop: CASSDSSGEVNEQFF. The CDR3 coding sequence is TGTGCCAGCAGTGACTCGTCAGGGGAAGTCAATGAGCAGTTCTTC.

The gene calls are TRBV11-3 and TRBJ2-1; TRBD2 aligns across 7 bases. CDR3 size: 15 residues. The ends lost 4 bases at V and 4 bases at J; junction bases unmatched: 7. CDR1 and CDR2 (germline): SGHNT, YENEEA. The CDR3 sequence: CASSSERGGYNEQFF. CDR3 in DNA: TGTGCCAGCAGCTCAGAGCGGGGAGGGTACAATGAGCAGTTCTTC.

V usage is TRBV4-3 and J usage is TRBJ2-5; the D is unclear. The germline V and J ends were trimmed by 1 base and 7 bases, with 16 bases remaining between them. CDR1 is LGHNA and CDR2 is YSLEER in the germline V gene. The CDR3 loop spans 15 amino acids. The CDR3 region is CASSQGLSVSGTQYF. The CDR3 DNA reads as TGCGCCAGCAGCCAAGGTCTTTCCGTCTCAGGGACCCAGTACTTC.

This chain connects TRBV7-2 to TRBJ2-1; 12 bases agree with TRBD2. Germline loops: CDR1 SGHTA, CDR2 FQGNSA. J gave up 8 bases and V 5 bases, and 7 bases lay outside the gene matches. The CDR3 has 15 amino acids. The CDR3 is CASSGPSGGGDEQFF. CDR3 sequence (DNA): TGTGCCAGCAGCGGACCTAGCGGGGGGGGCGATGAGCAGTTCTTC.

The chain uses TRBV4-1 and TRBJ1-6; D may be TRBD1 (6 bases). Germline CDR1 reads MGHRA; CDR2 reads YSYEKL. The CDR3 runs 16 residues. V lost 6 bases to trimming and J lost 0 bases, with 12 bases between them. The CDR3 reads CASRNTGSSYNSPLHF. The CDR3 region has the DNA TGCGCCAGCAGGAACACAGGGAGCTCCTATAATTCACCCCTCCACTTT.

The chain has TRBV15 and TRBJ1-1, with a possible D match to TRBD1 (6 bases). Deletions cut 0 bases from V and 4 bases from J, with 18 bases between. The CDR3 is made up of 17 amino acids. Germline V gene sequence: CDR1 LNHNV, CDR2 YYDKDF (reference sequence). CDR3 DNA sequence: TGTGCCACCAGCAGAGATCTAGTGGGCAGGGGTGGCACTGAAGCTTTCTTT. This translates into CATSRDLVGRGGTEAFF.

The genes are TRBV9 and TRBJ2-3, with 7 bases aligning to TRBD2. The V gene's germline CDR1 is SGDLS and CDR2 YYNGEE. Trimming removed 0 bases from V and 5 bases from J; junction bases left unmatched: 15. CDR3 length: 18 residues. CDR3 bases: TGTGCCAGCAGCGTAGAAGCGGGTCGAGCGGGGCCATTAGATACGCAGTATTTT. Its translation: CASSVEAGRAGPLDTQYF.

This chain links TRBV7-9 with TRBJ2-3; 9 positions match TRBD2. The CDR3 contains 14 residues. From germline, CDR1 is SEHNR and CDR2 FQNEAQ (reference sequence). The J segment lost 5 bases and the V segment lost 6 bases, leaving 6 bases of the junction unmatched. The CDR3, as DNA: TGTGCCAGCAGGAGCGGGGGGCCCGAAGATACGCAGTATTTT. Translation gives CASRSGGPEDTQYF.

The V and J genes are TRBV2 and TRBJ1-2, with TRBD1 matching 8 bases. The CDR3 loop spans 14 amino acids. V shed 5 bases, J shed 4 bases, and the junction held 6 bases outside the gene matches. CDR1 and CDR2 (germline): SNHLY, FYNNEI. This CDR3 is CASSLTGGIYGYTF. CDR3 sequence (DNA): TGTGCCAGCAGTCTTACAGGGGGAATCTATGGCTACACCTTC.

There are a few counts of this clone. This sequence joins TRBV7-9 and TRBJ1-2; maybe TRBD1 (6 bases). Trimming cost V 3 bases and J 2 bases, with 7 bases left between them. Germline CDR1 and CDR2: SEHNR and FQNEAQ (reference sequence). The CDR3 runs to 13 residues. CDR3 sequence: CASSFQGNYGYTF. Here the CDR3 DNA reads TGTGCCAGCAGCTTTCAGGGGAACTATGGCTACACCTTC.

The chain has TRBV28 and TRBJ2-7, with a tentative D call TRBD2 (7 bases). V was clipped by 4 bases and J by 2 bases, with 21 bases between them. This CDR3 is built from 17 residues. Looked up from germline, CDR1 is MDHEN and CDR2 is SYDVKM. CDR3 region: CASSSPRGAGTPYEQYV. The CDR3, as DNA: TGTGCCAGCAGTTCCCCACGGGGGGCAGGAACCCCCTACGAGCAGTACGTC.

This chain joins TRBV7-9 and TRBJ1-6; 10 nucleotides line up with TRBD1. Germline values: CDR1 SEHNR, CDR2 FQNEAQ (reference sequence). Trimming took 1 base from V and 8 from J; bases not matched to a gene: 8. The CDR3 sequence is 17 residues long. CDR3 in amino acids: CASSLDPRDRGYSPLHF. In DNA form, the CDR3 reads TGTGCCAGCAGCTTAGACCCCCGGGACAGGGGTTATTCACCCCTCCACTTT.